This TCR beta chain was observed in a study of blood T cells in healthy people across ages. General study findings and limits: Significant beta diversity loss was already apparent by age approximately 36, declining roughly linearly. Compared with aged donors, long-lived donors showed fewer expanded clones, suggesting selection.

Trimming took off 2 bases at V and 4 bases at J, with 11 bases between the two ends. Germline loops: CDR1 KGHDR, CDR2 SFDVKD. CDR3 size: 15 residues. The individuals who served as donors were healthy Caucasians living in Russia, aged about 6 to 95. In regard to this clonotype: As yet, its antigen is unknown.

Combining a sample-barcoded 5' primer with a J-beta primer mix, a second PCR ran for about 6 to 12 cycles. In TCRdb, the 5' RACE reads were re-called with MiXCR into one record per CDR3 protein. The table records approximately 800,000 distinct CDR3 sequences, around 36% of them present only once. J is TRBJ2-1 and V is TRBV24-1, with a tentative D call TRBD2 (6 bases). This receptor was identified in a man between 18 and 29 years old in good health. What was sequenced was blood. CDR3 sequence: CATSDSLAGYNEQFF. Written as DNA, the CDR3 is TGTGCCACCAGTGATTCCCTGGCGGGGTACAATGAGCAGTTCTTC.